This T cell receptor beta chain comes out of a study of CD8+ T cells in alopecia areata. Study results and caveats: Sequenced scalp T cells also include alphabeta T cells resident in normal skin. Lesional scalp, notably in alopecia totalis/universalis, had clonality above that of normal scalp.

Those with alopecia areata gave lesional scalp punch biopsies and peripheral blood. Starting from PBMCs, sorting isolated CD4+ and CD8+ T cells. Reverse transcription of extracted RNA yielded cDNA, which provided the sequencing template. Clones were read by immunoSEQ multiplex PCR, and TCRdb kept only the in-frame ones, dropping some. The data hold 120,000 or so clones, with 40% to 55% observed a single time. A word on this clone: As yet, its antigen is unknown.

Germline CDR1 reads MGHRA; CDR2 reads YSYEKL. V dropped 0 bases and J dropped 10 bases, with 10 bases sitting between them. CDR3 length: 13 amino acids. This chain uses TRBV4-1 with TRBJ2-1; D unresolved. Sequenced: NKG2D-low CD8+ T cells sorted from blood. This TCR was recovered from a human donor with alopecia areata. CDR3 bases: TGCGCCAGCAGCCAAGAACCCAGCACCGAGCAGTTCTTC. As protein: CASSQEPSTEQFF.